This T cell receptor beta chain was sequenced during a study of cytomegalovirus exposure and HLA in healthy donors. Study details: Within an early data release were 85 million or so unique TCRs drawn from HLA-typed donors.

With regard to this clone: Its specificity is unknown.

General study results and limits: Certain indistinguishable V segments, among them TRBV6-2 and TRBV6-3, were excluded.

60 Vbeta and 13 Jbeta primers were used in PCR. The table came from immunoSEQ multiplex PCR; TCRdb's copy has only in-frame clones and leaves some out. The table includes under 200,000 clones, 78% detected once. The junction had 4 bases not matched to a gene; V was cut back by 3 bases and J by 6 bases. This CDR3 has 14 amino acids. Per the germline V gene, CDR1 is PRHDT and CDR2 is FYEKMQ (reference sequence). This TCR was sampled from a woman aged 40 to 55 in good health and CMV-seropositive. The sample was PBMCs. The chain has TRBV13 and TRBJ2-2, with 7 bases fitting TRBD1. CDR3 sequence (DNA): TGTGCCAGCAGCTTGGACAGGTTATCCGGGGAGCTGTTTTTT. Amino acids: CASSLDRLSGELFF. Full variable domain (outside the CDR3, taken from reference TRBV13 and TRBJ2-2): AAGVIQSPRHLIKEKRETATLKCYPIPRHDTVYWYQQGPGQDPQFLISFYEKMQSDKGSIPDRFSAQQFSDYHSELNMSSLELGDSALYFCASSLDRLSGELFFGEGSRLTVL.